Sequencing of this T cell receptor beta chain was carried out in a study of blood T cell repertoires in COVID-19. V lost 6 bases to trimming and J lost 5 bases; unmatched junction nucleotides: 3. The CDR3 runs 12 residues. Those who participated ranged in age from about 18 to 95 years and resided in about two dozen US areas. Assay: immunoSEQ multiplex PCR; the TCRdb copy retains only in-frame clones and omits some. The table includes about 350,000 clones, around 87% detected once. The specimen sequenced was PBMCs or T cells enriched from blood (not recorded which). This chain connects TRBV12-3 or TRBV12-4 to TRBJ2-5, with 7 nucleotides matching TRBD1. The TCR was taken from a woman aged 25 to 39 who had recovered from COVID-19. CDR3 region: CASRGGRETQYF. DNA for the CDR3: TGTGCCAGCAGAGGGGGCCGGGAGACCCAGTACTTC.